This T cell receptor beta chain is from a study of cytomegalovirus exposure and HLA in healthy donors. Notes on the study in general: Reportedly, TCR beta sequences accurately predicted HLA-A and HLA-B alleles in most subjects. It was reported in a later analysis that an Asian-associated ancestry cluster showed fewer N-insertions than the 666-donor mean.

About this clone itself: Its antigen is undetermined.

PCR involved 60 Vbeta and 13 Jbeta primers. Sequencing was performed with immunoSEQ multiplex PCR; in TCRdb, only in-frame clones are kept and a portion is missing. The repertoire has some 170,000 clones, about four fifths of them found once; the top ten carry 4.9%. CDR3 length: 15 amino acids. The ends lost 3 bases at V and 0 bases at J; junction bases unmatched: 4. Germline CDR1 reads MNHNS; CDR2 reads SASEGT. This sequence was found in a woman aged 18-30 years in good health and CMV-seropositive. The gene calls are TRBV6-1 and TRBJ2-7, with TRBD1 matching over 8 bases. The material sequenced was PBMCs. The CDR3 region has the DNA TGTGCCAGCAGTGACAGGACAGGGTTCTCCTACGAGCAGTACTTC. This codes for CASSDRTGFSYEQYF.